These 10 T cell receptor beta chains were sequenced from one sample in a study of OX40 agonist ivuxolimab in advanced cancers. The assay was immunoSEQ multiplex PCR, and TCRdb's table has in-frame clones only and misses some. The sample includes 30,000 to 40,000 clones, approximately 80% of them seen just once. The sample consisted of CD4+ or CD8+ T cells sorted from blood, taken in a trial of the OX40 agonist ivuxolimab. These receptors all stem from an adult with an advanced solid tumor such as melanoma, head and neck, liver or kidney cancer.

The chain couples TRBV29-1 to TRBJ1-2; the match to TRBD1 covers 7 bases. With V trimmed by 7 bases and J by 4 bases, 9 bases remained unmatched. The germline V gene encodes CDR1 SQVTM and CDR2 ANQGSEA. The CDR3 runs to 13 residues. The CDR3: CSGRGEGAYGYTF. CDR3 nucleotide sequence: TGCAGCGGGCGAGGAGAGGGGGCCTATGGCTACACCTTC.

This chain connects TRBV10-3 to TRBJ1-5; tentative D call: TRBD1 (6 bases). The CDR3 is 14 amino acids. Germline CDR1 is ENHRY and CDR2 is SYGVKD. Deletions cut 4 bases from V and 8 bases from J, with 15 bases between. CDR3 sequence (DNA): TGTGCCATCAGTGCCGGACAGCCTTACGAGCCCCAGCATTTT. It specifies CAISAGQPYEPQHF.

V is TRBV11-2 and J is TRBJ2-7; unclear D gene. This CDR3 comprises 13 residues. The V end was cut by 0 bases, the J end by 4 bases, with 7 bases between. Germline CDR1 and CDR2: SGHAT and FQNNGV. The DNA of the CDR3 is TGTGCCAGCAGCTTAGACAGTCCTTACGAGCAGTACTTC. Protein product: CASSLDSPYEQYF.

The chain couples TRBV13 to TRBJ2-1, with TRBD2 matching 12 bases. The CDR3 covers 16 residues. The V gene's germline CDR1 is PRHDT and CDR2 FYEKMQ (reference sequence). The junction had 9 bases not matched to a gene; V was cut back by 4 bases and J by 8 bases. The CDR3 DNA sequence: TGTGCCAGCAGCTCCCCTCCTAGCGGGGGGGAGGATGAGCAGTTCTTC. This gives the protein CASSSPPSGGEDEQFF.

This chain connects TRBV4-3 to TRBJ2-7; D unresolved. This CDR3 has 12 amino acids. CDR1 is LGHNA and CDR2 is YSLEER in the germline V gene. Trimming took 5 bases from V and 4 from J, leaving 9 bases between them. The CDR3 protein is CASSGVTYEQYF. The CDR3 nucleotides read TGCGCCAGCAGCGGGGTCACATACGAGCAGTACTTC.

This clone was observed a few times. This chain links TRBV4-2 with TRBJ2-1, with TRBD2 matching 8 bases. This CDR3 has 15 amino acids. The V gene's germline CDR1 is LGHNA and CDR2 YNFKEQ. V shed 3 bases, J shed 1 base, and the junction held 2 bases outside the gene matches. This CDR3 is CASSQLAGSYNEQFF. The CDR3 DNA is TGTGCCAGCAGCCAGTTAGCGGGATCCTACAATGAGCAGTTCTTC.

The chain carries TRBV19 and TRBJ1-3, with no clear D. V lost 7 bases and J 4 bases, leaving 8 bases between the germline ends. The CDR3 contains 12 residues. CDR1 is LNHDA and CDR2 is SQIVND in the germline V gene (reference sequence). DNA of the CDR3: TGTGCCAGTATGGCAAGCGGAAACACCATATATTTT. Translating gives CASMASGNTIYF.

This chain connects TRBV9 to TRBJ2-5, with 8 nucleotides matching TRBD2. Per germline, CDR1 SGDLS and CDR2 YYNGEE. The CDR3 length is 15 residues. J was trimmed by 2 bases and V by 6 bases; bases with no gene match: 9. Here the CDR3 reads CASNIPGGIQETQYF. The CDR3 coding sequence is TGTGCCAGCAATATTCCGGGGGGGATTCAAGAGACCCAGTACTTC. Using reference TRBV9 and TRBJ2-5 for the parts outside the CDR3, the full variable domain is DSGVTQTPKHLITATGQRVTLRCSPRSGDLSVYWYQQSLDQGLQFLIQYYNGEERAKGNILERFSAQQFPDLHSELNLSSLELGDSALYFCASNIPGGIQETQYFGPGTRLLVL.

This clone was counted between two and nine times. This chain links TRBV30 with TRBJ1-2; D is unclear. The germline V gene encodes CDR1 GTSNPN and CDR2 SVGIG (reference sequence). Between the trimmed V and J ends, which lost 6 bases and 0 bases, there was a span of 11 bases. This CDR3 is built from 13 residues. CDR3 bases: TGTGCCTGTTGGAGACGAGCTAACTATGGCTACACCTTC. Protein product: CACWRRANYGYTF.

V is TRBV5-5 and J is TRBJ2-7; TRBD1 matches at 11 bases. In germline, CDR1 is SGHKS, CDR2 YYEKEE (reference sequence). The CDR3 has 16 residues. Germline trimming cut 3 bases from V and 0 bases from J; bases unmatched to any gene: 5. The CDR3 reads CASSWTGGVGSYEQYF. In DNA, the CDR3 is TGTGCCAGCAGCTGGACAGGGGGCGTTGGCTCCTACGAGCAGTACTTC.